This TCR beta chain appears in the sequencing data of a study of regulatory T cells in long-lasting Graves disease. In the study overall: Persistent Graves' disease required over 5 years of antithyroid drugs and positive TSH receptor antibodies.

This clonotype was observed a handful of times. Relying on iRepertoire HTBI primers and Arm-PCR of CDR3 regions, the team built TCR beta libraries. MiXCR, applied by TCRdb to the multiplex PCR reads, yields one record per CDR3 protein. The data hold 500,000 to 800,000 distinct CDR3 sequences, with around 30% observed a single time. Trimming took 3 bases from V and 1 from J, leaving 12 bases between them. Germline CDR1 is LGHDT and CDR2 is YNNKEL (reference sequence). The CDR3 length is 15 residues. Time point noted: persistent/refractory GD, antithyroid drugs over 5 years with positive TRAb. RNA from PBMCs was the source of the TCR library.

The sample in question was peripheral blood mononuclear cells (PBMCs), obtained when the disease was refractory, from a patient treated with antithyroid drugs. The V call is TRBV3-1, the J call TRBJ1-2; D is uncertain. The sequence came from a female donor with Graves disease. CDR3 region: CASSQSSARNYGYTF. Here the CDR3 DNA reads TGTGCCAGCAGCCAGAGCAGCGCCCGTAACTATGGCTACACCTTC.